These T cell receptor beta chains were read from a single sample in a study of shared T cell receptors in the human thymus. Profiled with immunoSEQ multiplex PCR; TCRdb holds only in-frame clones, not every one. Here the sample spans hundreds of thousands of clones, over 75% being singletons. The data also belong to a second study, concerning human thymus T cells.

The sequencing sample was made of thymocytes. The receptors originated from a boy under two years old with a congenital heart defect. Each CDR3 is given with its conserved first and last residue. The D gene is left open where the match is weak. Clone size, where shown, is once, few, many, or a class for clones that have expanded.

j_gene,v_gene,abundance,d_gene,CDR3aa,CDR3nt
TRBJ2-2,TRBV19,NA,TRBD1,CASSPGQAPNTGELFF,TGTGCCAGTAGTCCAGGACAGGCGCCGAACACCGGGGAGCTGTTTTTT
TRBJ2-3,TRBV27,NA,NA,CASSPGGRDTQYF,TGTGCCAGCAGTCCCGGGGGTCGGGATACGCAGTATTTT
TRBJ2-6,TRBV7-9,few,TRBD1,CASSSRQGSSGANVLTF,TGTGCCAGCAGCTCGCGACAGGGTAGCTCTGGGGCCAACGTCCTGACTTTC
TRBJ2-1,TRBV11-3,NA,TRBD2,CASSLLGLAGGPRFF,TGTGCCAGCAGCTTATTGGGACTAGCGGGAGGACCTCGGTTCTTC
TRBJ1-1,TRBV7-9,NA,TRBD1,CASSLARGTERTEAFF,TGTGCCAGCAGCTTAGCTAGAGGGACAGAAAGAACTGAAGCTTTCTTT
TRBJ2-5,TRBV29-1,NA,TRBD1,CSVERTGGAETQYF,TGCAGCGTTGAACGGACAGGGGGCGCGGAGACCCAGTACTTC
TRBJ2-7,TRBV5-1,NA,NA,CASSPGAGSYEQYF,TGCGCCAGCAGCCCAGGGGCCGGCTCCTACGAGCAGTACTTC
TRBJ2-7,TRBV15,NA,TRBD2,CATSRRLAGHEQYF,TGTGCCACCAGCCGAAGACTAGCGGGACACGAGCAGTACTTC
TRBJ2-1,TRBV9,NA,NA,CASSAARDSNEQFF,TGTGCCAGCAGCGCCGCGCGGGACAGCAATGAGCAGTTCTTC
TRBJ1-2,TRBV7-2,NA,NA,CASSYRAGHYGYTF,TGTGCCAGCAGCTATAGAGCGGGACACTATGGCTACACCTTC
TRBJ2-3,TRBV29-1,once,NA,CSAFDYHTDTQYF,TGCAGCGCCTTTGACTATCATACAGATACGCAGTATTTT
TRBJ2-7,TRBV7-6,NA,TRBD1,CASSFGTGGHEQYF,TGTGCCAGCAGCTTTGGGACAGGGGGCCACGAGCAGTACTTC
TRBJ2-1,TRBV4-2,NA,NA,CASSQDFPEGSYNEQFF,TGTGCCAGCAGCCAAGACTTTCCAGAGGGCTCCTACAATGAGCAGTTCTTC
TRBJ2-7,TRBV5-6,NA,TRBD1,CASSLDGQAYEQYF,TGTGCCAGCAGCTTGGATGGACAGGCTTACGAGCAGTACTTC
TRBJ2-7,TRBV2,NA,TRBD1,CASSEDGTGRYEQYF,TGTGCCAGCAGTGAAGATGGGACAGGGAGGTACGAGCAGTACTTC
TRBJ2-7,TRBV7-2,NA,TRBD2,CASSLSGDLTAGRGEQYF,TGTGCCAGCAGCCTGTCGGGAGATTTGACCGCCGGGAGGGGAGAGCAGTACTTC
TRBJ1-2,TRBV19,NA,NA,CASSIQGPDYGYTF,TGTGCCAGTAGTATACAGGGGCCCGACTATGGCTACACCTTC
TRBJ1-1,TRBV5-4,NA,NA,CASSFDMNTEAFF,TGTGCCAGCAGCTTTGACATGAACACTGAAGCTTTCTTT
TRBJ2-1,TRBV5-4,once,NA,CASSHIPLVNEQFF,TGTGCCAGCAGCCATATACCCCTAGTCAATGAGCAGTTCTTC
TRBJ2-2,TRBV18,NA,TRBD2,CASSPPCKREGLTGELFF,TGTGCCAGCTCACCCCCTTGTAAGCGGGAGGGCCTGACCGGGGAGCTGTTTTTT
TRBJ1-5,TRBV19,NA,NA,CASSNGYSNQPQHF,TGTGCCAGTAGTAACGGTTATAGCAATCAGCCCCAGCATTTT
TRBJ2-1,TRBV5-7,NA,TRBD2,CASSGEGDRYNEQFF,TGTGCCAGCAGCGGGGAGGGTGATCGGTACAATGAGCAGTTCTTC
TRBJ1-5,TRBV30,NA,TRBD1,CAWSVSTDRDGQPQHF,TGTGCCTGGAGTGTCTCAACCGACAGGGATGGGCAGCCCCAGCATTTT
TRBJ2-7,TRBV14,NA,TRBD2,CASSPGLVGHEQYF,TGTGCCAGCAGCCCGGGACTAGTGGGCCACGAGCAGTACTTC
TRBJ1-5,TRBV7-2,NA,NA,CASSLVGTGTQPQHF,TGTGCCAGCAGCTTAGTCGGTACAGGGACTCAGCCCCAGCATTTT
TRBJ2-1,TRBV7-8,NA,NA,CASSSSGLYNEQFF,TGTGCCAGCAGCTCGTCGGGACTCTACAATGAGCAGTTCTTC
TRBJ2-2,TRBV19,NA,TRBD1,CASSTTGANTGELFF,TGTGCCAGTAGTACGACAGGGGCGAACACCGGGGAGCTGTTTTTT
TRBJ2-1,TRBV28,NA,TRBD2,CASTSGGRNEQFF,TGTGCCAGCACCTCGGGAGGACGTAATGAGCAGTTCTTC
TRBJ2-7,TRBV11-2,NA,NA,CASSLRSGSSYEQYF,TGTGCCAGCAGCTTAAGGTCCGGGAGCTCCTACGAGCAGTACTTC
TRBJ2-3,TRBV11-2,NA,TRBD2,CASSPRGTSGVSTDTQYF,TGTGCCAGCAGCCCTCGGGGGACTAGCGGGGTTAGCACAGATACGCAGTATTTT
TRBJ2-7,TRBV4-2,once,NA,CASSQERGGVSEYEQYF,TGTGCCAGCAGCCAAGAAAGGGGGGGGGTATCGGAGTACGAGCAGTACTTC
TRBJ2-5,TRBV20-1,NA,NA,CSANPGETQYF,TGCAGTGCCAATCCAGGGGAGACCCAGTACTTC
TRBJ1-3,TRBV30,NA,TRBD1,CAWTNTGAGNTIYF,TGTGCCTGGACCAATACAGGGGCTGGAAACACCATATATTTT
TRBJ1-1,TRBV30,NA,TRBD1,CAWSITGESTEAFF,TGTGCCTGGAGTATTACAGGGGAGAGCACTGAAGCTTTCTTT
TRBJ2-3,TRBV29-1,NA,NA,CSVDQILDRGLVKDTQYF,TGCAGCGTTGACCAAATTTTGGACAGGGGACTAGTCAAGGATACGCAGTATTTT
TRBJ2-7,TRBV2,NA,NA,CASSEGAAAEWYF,TGTGCCAGCAGTGAAGGGGCAGCGGCCGAGTGGTACTTC
TRBJ1-5,TRBV10-2,once,TRBD1,CASTGTGYQPQHF,TGCGCCAGCACTGGGACAGGGTATCAGCCCCAGCATTTT
TRBJ2-7,TRBV25-1,once,NA,CASSESEGFYEQYF,TGTGCCAGCAGTGAGTCTGAGGGTTTCTACGAGCAGTACTTC
TRBJ2-2,TRBV2,NA,TRBD1,CASRGTVNTGELFF,TGTGCCAGCAGGGGGACAGTTAACACCGGGGAGCTGTTTTTT
TRBJ1-2,TRBV5-1,NA,TRBD1,CASSPKPLAGQGDYGYTF,TGCGCCAGCAGCCCCAAACCCTTAGCGGGACAGGGTGACTATGGCTACACCTTC
TRBJ2-3,TRBV7-2,NA,TRBD1,CASSPDREGTDTQYF,TGTGCCAGCAGCCCGGACAGGGAAGGTACAGATACGCAGTATTTT
TRBJ2-4,TRBV4-3,NA,TRBD2,CASSHPTFSGTSRAKNIQYF,TGCGCCAGCAGCCATCCCACGTTTAGCGGGACTAGCAGAGCCAAAAACATTCAGTACTTC
TRBJ2-3,TRBV7-2,once,NA,CASSLAGAFWTDTQYF,TGTGCCAGCAGCTTAGCGGGGGCCTTCTGGACAGATACGCAGTATTTT
TRBJ2-5,TRBV6-6,NA,TRBD1,CASLGQGETQYF,TGTGCCAGCCTGGGACAGGGGGAGACCCAGTACTTC
TRBJ1-1,TRBV27,NA,NA,CASSAEGGDTEAFF,TGTGCCAGCAGTGCCGAGGGTGGGGACACTGAAGCTTTCTTT
TRBJ2-5,TRBV7-8,NA,TRBD1,CASSEPDREETQYF,TGTGCCAGCAGCGAGCCGGACAGGGAAGAGACCCAGTACTTC
TRBJ2-1,TRBV25-1,NA,NA,CASSDPDNEQFF,TGTGCCAGCAGTGACCCAGACAATGAGCAGTTCTTC
TRBJ2-3,TRBV7-3,NA,TRBD2,CASSVGGLGTDTQYF,TGTGCCAGCAGCGTCGGGGGGTTGGGCACAGATACGCAGTATTTT
TRBJ2-1,TRBV5-8,NA,TRBD2,CASSPLAGGNEQFF,TGTGCCAGCAGCCCCTTGGCGGGAGGGAATGAGCAGTTCTTC
TRBJ2-1,TRBV29-1,NA,NA,CSGTLAPDNEQFF,TGCAGCGGTACCCTAGCCCCGGACAATGAGCAGTTCTTC
TRBJ2-1,TRBV27,NA,TRBD1,CASSPKGDRRCNEQFF,TGTGCCAGCAGTCCGAAGGGGGACAGGCGGTGCAATGAGCAGTTCTTC
TRBJ2-7,TRBV9,NA,TRBD1,CASSVASGGLYEQYF,TGTGCCAGCAGCGTAGCTTCAGGGGGTCTATACGAGCAGTACTTC
TRBJ2-7,TRBV19,NA,NA,CASSIQTPSYEQYF,TGTGCCAGTAGTATCCAGACACCTTCCTACGAGCAGTACTTC